These 31 T cell receptor beta chains were all obtained from the same sample, sequenced in a study of tumor and adjacent non-tumor tissue in lung cancer. A modified ARM-PCR protocol with three rounds of nested PCR amplified TCRbeta. MiXCR was run by TCRdb on the multiplex PCR reads, yielding one entry per CDR3 protein. The sample consists of 55,000 to 70,000 distinct CDR3 sequences, 60% of them appearing once. RNA was extracted from bulk tissue without any cell sorting. Sequenced input: lung tumor tissue. The receptors here all came from a man aged 45-60 years with non-small cell lung cancer.

The chain joins TRBV24-1 to TRBJ2-6, with TRBD2 identical over 7 bases. CDR3 length: 19 residues. Germline-derived CDR1 and CDR2 are KGHDR and SFDVKD. Germline trimming cut 5 bases from V and 0 bases from J; bases unmatched to any gene: 12. CDR3 bases: TGTGCCACCAGTGGTACGGGGAGGGCGTCCCCCTCTGGGGCCAACGTCCTGACTTTC. It codes for CATSGTGRASPSGANVLTF.

This clonotype occurred a few times. The chain is built from TRBV20-1 and TRBJ1-1; D unclear. Trimming took off 0 bases at V and 1 base at J, with 12 bases between the two ends. The CDR3 contains 15 residues. Germline loops: CDR1 DFQATT, CDR2 SNEGSKA (reference sequence). The CDR3 bases are TGCAGTGCTAGAGATCCTTCCGCTACGAACACTGAAGCTTTCTTT. Its protein product is CSARDPSATNTEAFF.

A remark on this clonotype: The junction does not match germline at one end; this may be a read error. J is TRBJ2-5 and V is TRBV30; possible D gene TRBD2, 6 bases. Germline V gives CDR1 GTSNPN, CDR2 SVGIG (reference sequence). The CDR3 spans 14 residues. CDR3 amino acids: CAWSLQGEARLRDF. The CDR3 DNA is TGTGCCTGGAGTCTACAAGGGGAGGCCCGCCTAAGGGACTTC. Supplemented by reference TRBV30 and TRBJ2-5, the full variable domain reads SQTIHQWPATLVQPVGSPLSLECTVEGTSNPNLYWYRQAAGRGLQLLFYSVGIGQISSEVPQNLSASRPQDRQFILSSKKLLLSDSGFYLCAWSLQGEARLRDFGPGTRLLVL.

The gene calls are TRBV7-9 and TRBJ2-1; possibly TRBD2 for D (5 bases). The CDR3 has 13 amino acids. V lost 3 bases, J lost 8 bases, and 11 bases lay in between. Per germline, CDR1 SEHNR and CDR2 FQNEAQ (reference sequence). DNA of the CDR3: TGTGCCAGCAGCTTTTCTAGCTTCTATGAGCAGTTCTTC. Amino acids: CASSFSSFYEQFF.

A word on this clonotype: The junction departs from the called germline gene at one end, perhaps through a read error. The chain is built from TRBV7-9 and TRBJ2-7; D might be TRBD2 (7 bases). The germline V gene has CDR1 SEHNR and CDR2 FQNEAQ (reference sequence). This CDR3 has 14 amino acids. The CDR3: CARSLGGGNYEQYF. CDR3 nucleotide sequence: TGTGCCCGCAGCTTAGGGGGGGGTAACTACGAGCAGTACTTC.

Concerning this clonotype: No conserved phenylalanine or tryptophan is present at the end of the CDR3, so a read error is the likely explanation. No DNA is shown, since the ends of the CDR3 on it are uncertain; the CDR3 is the one TCRdb lists. This chain connects TRBV6-6 to TRBJ1-6. Germline assignment: CDR1 MNHNY and CDR2 SVGAGI (reference sequence). The CDR3 comprises 17 residues, both ends counted. Here the CDR3 reads CAISYDETSSYNSPLHL.

The chain employs TRBV11-3 and TRBJ2-1; D is uncertain. This CDR3 spans 13 amino acids. The germline V gene has CDR1 SGHNT and CDR2 YENEEA. V was trimmed by 5 bases and J by 10 bases, leaving 15 bases between them. The CDR3 DNA reads as TGTGCCAGCAGCCCGAGTGGTGTGGAGGAGCAGTTCTTC. Translating it yields CASSPSGVEEQFF.

There are a few counts of this clonotype. A read error may explain this, as a much larger clone is one base away. The chain uses TRBV5-6 and TRBJ1-2; D ambiguous. V lost 0 bases to trimming and J lost 8 bases, with 14 bases between them. CDR1 is SGHDT, CDR2 YYEEEE, per germline. This CDR3 contains 14 residues. This CDR3 reads CASSLVRPSLGYTF. The CDR3 nucleotides read TGTGCCAGCAGCTTGGTGAGGCCATCATTGGGCTACACCTTC.

J is TRBJ2-3 and V is TRBV13; D not resolved. CDR1 and CDR2 from the germline V gene are PRHDT and FYEKMQ (reference sequence). The CDR3 spans 14 residues. Trimming took 5 bases from V and 3 from J, leaving 12 bases between them. CDR3 in amino acids: CASSRPGVTDTQYF. CDR3 bases: TGTGCCAGCAGCCGACCGGGTGTGACAGATACGCAGTATTTT.

Worth noting for this clonotype: Its ends do not fully match the called genes, so a read error is possible. The V gene is TRBV11-2, the J gene TRBJ1-5, with D unresolved. There are 17 residues in the CDR3. CDR1 and CDR2 (germline): SGHAT, FQNNGV. The CDR3 loop is CTSSLLLSWVSNQSQHF. CDR3 sequence (DNA): TGTACCAGCAGCTTATTACTCTCTTGGGTTAGCAATCAGTCCCAGCATTTT.

In this sample, this clonotype turned up many times. The chain is built from TRBV7-8 and TRBJ2-2; D is perhaps TRBD2 (6 bases). Germline lookup yields CDR1 SGHVS and CDR2 FQNEAQ. CDR3 length: 15 residues. V was shortened by 4 bases and J by 5 bases, with 14 bases between the two germline ends. In nucleotides, the CDR3 is TGTGCCAGCAGCTCCTATGGAGGGCTGACCGGGGAGCTGTTTTTT. Its protein product is CASSSYGGLTGELFF.

Remarks on this clonotype: This may come from a read error, since a much larger clone is one base off. The chain couples TRBV6-6 to TRBJ1-3; 7 bases match TRBD1. The CDR3 consists of 13 residues. The V gene's germline CDR1 is MNHNY and CDR2 SVGAGI (reference sequence). As DNA, the CDR3 is TGTGCCAGCCAAGGGGGCTCTGGAGACACCATATATTTT. Translation gives CASQGGSGDTIYF.

Many counts were recorded for this clonotype. The chain joins TRBV6-5 to TRBJ2-1; TRBD2 might be the D (6 bases). The CDR3 covers 15 residues. Germline CDR1 MNHEY, CDR2 SVGAGI. V was shortened by 6 bases and J by 0 bases, with 12 bases between the two germline ends. The CDR3 region is CASRYTSSSYNEQFF. The DNA of the CDR3 is TGTGCCAGCAGATATACTAGCAGCTCCTACAATGAGCAGTTCTTC.

The chain carries TRBV28 and TRBJ2-1, with D perhaps matching TRBD1 (6 bases). The CDR3 length is 15 residues. From germline, CDR1 is MDHEN and CDR2 SYDVKM. V lost 6 bases and J 5 bases, leaving 17 bases between the germline ends. CDR3 amino acids: CASSPRGGRNNEQFF. CDR3 coding DNA: TGTGCCAGCAGCCCTAGAGGGGGTCGTAACAATGAGCAGTTCTTC.

In the case of this clonotype: The CDR3 does not end in the conserved phenylalanine or tryptophan, so this is likely a read error. No DNA is shown, since the ends of the CDR3 on it are uncertain; the CDR3 is the one TCRdb lists. The CDR3: CARSLEQSGLVI. This chain connects TRBV11-3 to TRBJ2-1. Both ends counted, the CDR3 spans 12 residues. Germline-derived CDR1 and CDR2 are SGHNT and YENEEA.

Comments on this clonotype: Germline and junction disagree at one end, which may indicate a read error. The chain carries TRBV6-2 or TRBV6-3 and TRBJ2-1; 7 bases line up with TRBD2. CDR1 and CDR2 from the germline V gene are MNHEY and SVGEGT. This CDR3 region has 15 residues. The CDR3 reads CASQSGESSHNQQFF. DNA of the CDR3: TGTGCCAGTCAGAGCGGGGAGAGCTCCCACAATCAGCAGTTCTTC.

The V gene is TRBV27, the J gene TRBJ2-1; 12 bases agree with TRBD2. The trim removed 4 bases at V and 5 bases at J, leaving 3 bases unmatched. Germline V lookup: CDR1 MNHEY, CDR2 SMNVEV (reference sequence). The CDR3 is 15 residues long. In DNA, the CDR3 is TGTGCCAGCAGTTCCCTAGCGGGAGGGGACAATGAGCAGTTCTTC. Translated, it gives CASSSLAGGDNEQFF.

The table lists this clonotype with a few counts. This may be a read error: a much more frequent sequence differs by one nucleotide. The V gene is TRBV12-3 or TRBV12-4, the J gene TRBJ1-2; D is ambiguous. The CDR3 is made up of 15 amino acids. The chain's CDR3 is CASTLWTGAGYGYTF. CDR3 bases: TGTGCCAGCACTTTATGGACGGGAGCCGGGTATGGCTACACCTTC.

This clonotype was detected many times. The chain recombines TRBV6-1 with TRBJ2-1; D gene uncertain. Germline V lookup: CDR1 MNHNS, CDR2 SASEGT. V was shortened by 5 bases and J by 10 bases, with 18 bases between the two germline ends. The CDR3 totals 14 residues. DNA for the CDR3: TGTGCCAGCAGTCAGAACCGGGCCCAGTTGGAGCAGTTCTTC. Amino acids: CASSQNRAQLEQFF.

This clonotype was detected only once. Sequence at one end of the junction differs from germline and may be a read error. This rearrangement joins TRBV6-5 to TRBJ2-1, with a possible D match to TRBD1 (6 bases). Germline CDR1 reads MNHEY; CDR2 reads SVGAGI. The CDR3 runs 12 residues. For the CDR3, the DNA is TGTGCCAGCAGAACCACAGGGCCAGGGCAGTTATTC. This sequence encodes CASRTTGPGQLF.

A remark on this clonotype: The junction departs from germline at one end; a sequencing error may be responsible. V usage is TRBV10-3 and J usage is TRBJ2-5; D perhaps matches TRBD1 (5 bases). This CDR3 has 11 amino acids. The germline V gene has CDR1 ENHRY and CDR2 SYGVKD. In DNA, the CDR3 is TGTGCCACACAGGTCCAAGAGACACAGTGCTTC. Translating gives CATQVQETQCF.

V is TRBV12-2 and J is TRBJ1-2; the table's D call TRBD1 went unverified against the DNA. TRBV12-2 is a pseudogene locus. This CDR3 spans 17 amino acids. The CDR3 loop reads CARCLVRRGQANYGYTF. In DNA form, the CDR3 reads TGTGCAAGATGCTTAGTTCGCAGGGGCCAAGCTAACTATGGCTACACCTTC.

CDR3 sequence (DNA): TGTGCCATCGGCCCCGAGCGGGAGCTCGAGCAGTACTTC. This codes for CAIGPERELEQYF. The rearrangement links TRBV10-3 to TRBJ2-7, with TRBD2 matching over 8 bases. V was pared by 8 bases and J by 6 bases, with 9 bases of the junction left unmatched. Per the germline V gene, CDR1 is ENHRY and CDR2 is SYGVKD. CDR3 length: 13 residues.

Details on this clonotype: The junction and the germline gene differ at one end; a read error may be behind it. The J gene is TRBJ2-7, the V gene TRBV7-9; 8 bases line up with TRBD2. The germline CDR1 and CDR2 sequences are SEHNR and FQNEAQ (reference sequence). The CDR3 loop spans 14 amino acids. CDR3 sequence reads: CASSLAGCNYEQYF. The CDR3 bases are TGTGCCAGTAGCTTAGCGGGGTGTAACTACGAGCAGTACTTC.

In the case of this clonotype: Here the CDR3 omits its conserved ending phenylalanine or tryptophan, so a read error is the likely source. The CDR3 region is CASCSSYNKQFL. The CDR3 coding sequence is TGTGCCAGCTGCAGCTCCTACAATAAGCAGTTCCTC. V and J are TRBV6-2 or TRBV6-3 and TRBJ2-1, with D uncertain. CDR1 and CDR2 (germline): MNHEY, SVGEGT. This CDR3 spans 12 amino acids.

Concerning this clonotype: An end of the junction differs from the germline gene, which may be a read error. The chain is built from TRBV11-2 and TRBJ2-5; 8 positions match TRBD2. The CDR3 totals 16 residues. Germline CDR1 reads SGHAT; CDR2 reads FQNNGV. The CDR3 nucleotides read TGTGCCAGCAGCCCCGGATTAGCGGGGCTCCAAGAGACCCAGTGCTTC. It translates to CASSPGLAGLQETQCF.

Details on this clonotype: This may be a read error, as it is one base from a much larger clone. The rearrangement links TRBV6-6 to TRBJ2-7; D might be TRBD2 (6 bases). V dropped 6 bases and J dropped 4 bases, with 22 bases sitting between them. CDR3 length equals 16 residues. Germline-derived CDR1 and CDR2 are MNHNY and SVGAGI (reference sequence). As DNA, the CDR3 is TGTGCCAGCAGATCCGGGACTGGCGGGGTCGTGTACGAGCAGTACTTC. This gives the protein CASRSGTGGVVYEQYF.

In its sample, this clonotype was seen many times. The chain recombines TRBV11-2 with TRBJ2-2; unclear D gene. V lost 5 bases, J lost 7 bases, and 11 bases lay in between. Per germline, CDR1 SGHAT and CDR2 FQNNGV. This CDR3 is built from 13 residues. In DNA, the CDR3 is TGTGCCAGCAGCCTAAGTCACGGCGGGGAGCTGTTTTTT. Encoded protein: CASSLSHGGELFF.

The V and J genes are TRBV11-2 and TRBJ1-5; 8 nucleotides agree with TRBD1. After removal of 5 bases from V and 2 bases from J, the junction contained 11 bases not matched to a gene. The germline V gene encodes CDR1 SGHAT and CDR2 FQNNGV. The CDR3 runs to 17 residues. As DNA, the CDR3 is TGTGCCAGCAGCCATGCAGGGGGCAGGGGAGGCAATCAGCCCCAGCATTTT. Protein sequence: CASSHAGGRGGNQPQHF. Together with reference TRBV11-2 and TRBJ1-5, the CDR3 gives the full variable domain: EAGVAQSPRYKIIEKRQSVAFWCNPISGHATLYWYQQILGQGPKLLIQFQNNGVVDDSQLPKDRFSAERLKGVDSTLKIQPAKLEDSAVYLCASSHAGGRGGNQPQHFGDGTRLSIL.

A remark on this clonotype: Possible read error: a much larger clone is one base away. The chain joins TRBV12-3 or TRBV12-4 to TRBJ1-4; D might be TRBD1 (5 bases). There are 14 residues in the CDR3. Trimming pared 5 bases from V and 5 bases from J, leaving 12 bases between. The CDR3 DNA is TGTGCCAGCAGTCATACAGGACTAAATGAAAAACTGTTTTTT. Protein product: CASSHTGLNEKLFF.

About this clonotype: With a much larger clone just one base away, this may be a read error. The rearrangement joins TRBV12-3 or TRBV12-4 to TRBJ2-3; D might be TRBD1 or TRBD2, each matching 5 bases. V lost 2 bases, J lost 1 base, and 10 bases lay in between. The CDR3 runs 15 residues. CDR3 DNA: TGTGCCAGCAGTTTACGGAGAGGGGGCACAGATACGCAGTATTTT. Its protein product is CASSLRRGGTDTQYF.